Sequencing of this T cell receptor (beta chain) was carried out in a study of T cells in Graves' hyperthyroidism and ophthalmopathy. Those patients with uncontrolled infection, other autoimmune disease, pregnancy or lactation were excluded. Regions amplified from RNA transcripts were the TCR beta CDR3 regions. The study used the HTBI primer set for a first-round RT-PCR of the TCR CDR3. TCRdb independently ran MiXCR on the multiplex PCR reads; one entry per CDR3 protein. The data contain about 370,000 distinct CDR3 sequences, around 15% of them singletons. This CDR3 is built from 12 residues. Germline loops: CDR1 MDHEN, CDR2 SYDVKM. The junction had 6 bases not matched to a gene; V was cut back by 6 bases and J by 8 bases. This clonotype occurred many times.

What was sequenced was blood. The chain has TRBV28 and TRBJ1-2; 7 nucleotides line up with TRBD1. This clonotype was obtained from a woman aged 55-69 years with Graves' ophthalmopathy. CDR3 nucleotides: TGTGCCAGCAGCGCGCCGGACAGGGGCTACACCTTC. It codes for CASSAPDRGYTF.